The 32 T cell receptor beta chains reported below all come from one sample, sequenced in a study of blood T cell repertoires in COVID-19. Assay: immunoSEQ multiplex PCR; the TCRdb copy retains only in-frame clones and omits some. The sample shows roughly 230,000 clones, 65% to 85% of them seen only once. The source material was PBMCs or T cells enriched from blood (not recorded which). Receptors were obtained from a man aged 50 or older who had recovered from COVID-19.

CDR3 loop: CATRTSGSRADTQYF. CDR3 DNA: TGTGCCACGCGGACTAGCGGGAGTAGGGCAGATACGCAGTATTTT. The chain uses TRBV28 and TRBJ2-3, with 13 bases lining up with TRBD2. CDR3 size: 15 residues. Germline V gives CDR1 MDHEN, CDR2 SYDVKM. V trimming: 10 bases; J trimming: 4 bases; junction bases outside the gene matches: 8.

A single count supports this clone. CDR3 in amino acids: CASTGGSTEAFF. The CDR3 DNA follows: TGTGCCAGTACAGGGGGATCCACTGAAGCTTTCTTT. This chain uses TRBV6-5 with TRBJ1-1, with 8 bases identical to TRBD1. The length of the CDR3 is 12 residues. V gave up 9 bases and J gave up 4 bases; unmatched junction bases: 4. CDR1 is MNHEY and CDR2 is SVGAGI in the germline V gene.

This clone appeared a few times. The CDR3 is CASSHKRVWSGNGYTF. CDR3 bases: TGTGCCAGCAGCCACAAACGGGTCTGGTCAGGGAATGGCTACACCTTC. The gene calls are TRBV9 and TRBJ1-2, with D possibly being TRBD1 (5 bases). CDR1 is SGDLS and CDR2 is YYNGEE in the germline V gene. Trimming stripped 4 bases from V and 6 bases from J, with 22 bases between. This CDR3 contains 16 residues.

The genes are TRBV5-8 and TRBJ2-4, with D unresolved. The V gene's germline CDR1 is SGHTS and CDR2 YDEGEE. The germline V and J ends were trimmed by 0 bases and 15 bases, with 13 bases remaining between them. The CDR3 totals 12 residues. The CDR3 nucleotides read TGTGCCAGCAGCTTGGCCATGGCAGTTTCGTACTTC. Its protein product is CASSLAMAVSYF.

This sequence joins TRBV6-5 and TRBJ1-5; 9 nucleotides match TRBD1. The CDR3 totals 15 residues. Looked up from germline, CDR1 is MNHEY and CDR2 is SVGAGI. V was pared by 6 bases and J by 5 bases, with 8 bases of the junction left unmatched. In DNA, the CDR3 is TGTGCCAGCAGGAGAACAGGGGGCGCGTATCAGCCCCAGCATTTT. Translation: CASRRTGGAYQPQHF.

This clone was detected once. The rearrangement joins TRBV5-1 to TRBJ1-2, with 8 nucleotides matching TRBD1. The germline V gene encodes CDR1 SGHRS and CDR2 YFSETQ. The CDR3 sequence is 12 residues long. Germline trimming cut 6 bases from V and 7 bases from J; bases unmatched to any gene: 5. CDR3 residues: CASTAGGPGYTF. For the CDR3, the DNA is TGCGCCAGCACCGCAGGGGGCCCTGGCTACACCTTC.

In this sample, this clone turned up a few times. The chain employs TRBV15 and TRBJ2-5; D is possibly TRBD2 (6 bases). V was trimmed by 4 bases and J by 9 bases, leaving 9 bases between them. Looked up from germline, CDR1 is LNHNV and CDR2 is YYDKDF (reference sequence). This CDR3 region has 11 residues. CDR3 region: CATSMPGAQYF. The CDR3 DNA reads TGTGCCACCAGCATGCCGGGGGCCCAGTACTTC.

This clone was counted between two and nine times. The rearrangement uses TRBV18 and TRBJ2-1; TRBD2 might be the D (5 bases). Germline CDR1 KGHSH, CDR2 LQKENI. V dropped 0 bases and J dropped 7 bases, with 13 bases sitting between them. There are 15 residues in the CDR3. The CDR3 spells CASSPPSSPKNEQFF. The CDR3 DNA reads TGTGCCAGCTCACCACCTTCTAGCCCCAAAAATGAGCAGTTCTTC.

The chain couples TRBV12-3 or TRBV12-4 to TRBJ1-1, with D unresolved. The CDR3 contains 13 residues. The germline V and J ends were trimmed by 4 bases and 0 bases, with 6 bases remaining between them. The CDR3 is CASSSTMNTEAFF. CDR3 DNA: TGTGCCAGCAGTTCTACGATGAACACTGAAGCTTTCTTT.

The chain links TRBV5-1 to TRBJ1-4; possibly TRBD1 for D (5 bases). V gave up 1 base and J gave up 2 bases, with 9 bases separating them. Germline assignment: CDR1 SGHRS and CDR2 YFSETQ. This CDR3 is built from 15 residues. CDR3 region: CASSLKGATNEKLFF. The CDR3, as DNA: TGCGCCAGCAGCTTGAAAGGGGCCACTAATGAAAAACTGTTTTTT.

This chain links TRBV25-1 with TRBJ2-7; 16 bases are a match to TRBD2. CDR1 and CDR2 from the germline V gene are MGHDK and SYGVNS. Germline trimming cut 0 bases from V and 9 bases from J; bases unmatched to any gene: 5. The CDR3 has 16 amino acids. For the CDR3, the DNA is TGTGCCAGCAGTGAATATGGGACTAGCGGGGGGGGACGGCAGTACTTC. This codes for CASSEYGTSGGGRQYF.

The chain recombines TRBV15 with TRBJ2-3, with 12 bases aligning to TRBD2. The CDR3 runs 17 residues. CDR1 and CDR2 (germline): LNHNV, YYDKDF (reference sequence). Trimming cost V 1 base and J 1 base; bases outside gene matches: 3. The chain's CDR3 is CATSRGRTSGGTDTQYF. Written as DNA, the CDR3 is TGTGCCACCAGCAGAGGCCGGACTAGCGGGGGCACAGATACGCAGTATTTT.

This sequence joins TRBV5-1 and TRBJ2-7, with D maybe TRBD2 (5 bases). Germline V CDR1 and CDR2: SGHRS, YFSETQ. The CDR3 has 14 amino acids. V was cut by 0 bases and J by 4 bases, with 11 bases left in between. The CDR3 region has the DNA TGCGCCAGCAGCTTGGACAGTACGGGATACGAGCAGTACTTC. This translates into CASSLDSTGYEQYF.

This clone was detected only once. The rearrangement links TRBV9 to TRBJ2-5; weak D call: TRBD2 (6 bases). Trimming stripped 4 bases from V and 5 bases from J, with 9 bases between. CDR1 is SGDLS and CDR2 is YYNGEE in the germline V gene. The CDR3 covers 12 residues. The CDR3 DNA reads as TGTGCCAGCAGCCCCCGGGGGGAGACCCAGTACTTC. Its protein is CASSPRGETQYF.

V is TRBV5-5 and J is TRBJ2-7, with 9 bases identical to TRBD1. This CDR3 contains 15 residues. Losses at the gene ends were 3 bases for V and 3 bases for J; bases not matched to a gene: 7. Germline V gene lookup returns CDR1 SGHKS and CDR2 YYEKEE (reference sequence). The CDR3 nucleotides read TGTGCCAGCAGCTCACAGGGGGCGTCCTTCTACGAGCAGTACTTC. This sequence encodes CASSSQGASFYEQYF. The full variable domain, rest sourced from reference TRBV5-5 and TRBJ2-7, is DAGVTQSPTHLIKTRGQQVTLRCSPISGHKSVSWYQQVLGQGPQFIFQYYEKEERGRGNFPDRFSARQFPNYSSELNVNALLLGDSALYLCASSSQGASFYEQYFGPGTRLTVT.

This clone has only one observation. The V and J genes are TRBV6-5 and TRBJ2-5, with TRBD1 matching 7 bases. CDR1 is MNHEY and CDR2 is SVGAGI in the germline V gene. Trimming at V came to 4 bases and at J to 5 bases, leaving 7 bases not matched to a gene. The CDR3 is 14 residues long. DNA for the CDR3: TGTGCCAGCAGTTCACAGGGGTTTCGGGAGACCCAGTACTTC. Translated: CASSSQGFRETQYF.

V and J are TRBV14 and TRBJ1-4; D is perhaps TRBD1 (6 bases). The V gene lost 0 bases and the J gene lost 4 bases, with 12 bases spanning the gap. This CDR3 region has 16 residues. Germline lookup yields CDR1 SGHDN and CDR2 FVKESK. The CDR3 bases are TGTGCCAGCAGCCAAGAACCCAGGGGTTATAATGAAAAACTGTTTTTT. Its translation: CASSQEPRGYNEKLFF.

This rearrangement joins TRBV6-2 or TRBV6-3 to TRBJ2-7; D is unresolved. Germline V CDR1 and CDR2: MNHEY, SVGEGT. V was cut by 0 bases and J by 0 bases, with 9 bases left in between. The CDR3 spans 15 residues. The CDR3 here is CASSYSTVNSYEQYF. The CDR3, as DNA: TGTGCCAGCAGTTACTCCACAGTAAACTCCTACGAGCAGTACTTC.

The gene calls are TRBV28 and TRBJ1-2, with 7 nucleotides matching TRBD1. CDR1 and CDR2 (germline): MDHEN, SYDVKM. The CDR3 extends over 14 amino acids. Trimming at V came to 5 bases and at J to 6 bases, leaving 9 bases not matched to a gene. The CDR3 loop reads CASSPPGTADGYTF. CDR3 in DNA: TGTGCCAGCAGTCCCCCTGGGACAGCAGATGGCTACACCTTC.

The chain employs TRBV27 and TRBJ2-7; 7 bases line up with TRBD1. Germline V gene sequence: CDR1 MNHEY, CDR2 SMNVEV (reference sequence). With V trimmed by 3 bases and J by 9 bases, 11 bases remained unmatched. The CDR3 contains 14 residues. The CDR3 spells CASSFGDSPFGQYF. The CDR3 DNA is TGTGCCAGCAGTTTCGGGGACAGTCCTTTTGGGCAGTACTTC.

This clone was seen only a few times. The chain combines TRBV14 with TRBJ1-1; 7 nucleotides align to TRBD1. The CDR3 has 15 amino acids. Germline assignment: CDR1 SGHDN and CDR2 FVKESK. V shed 3 bases, J shed 7 bases, and the junction held 11 bases outside the gene matches. In DNA, the CDR3 is TGTGCCAGCAGCCACTACAGGGGCCTACGCTTTGAAGCTTTCTTT. Translation: CASSHYRGLRFEAFF.

The gene calls are TRBV29-1 and TRBJ1-1, with unresolved D. This CDR3 has 13 amino acids. Germline CDR1 is SQVTM and CDR2 is ANQGSEA. Trimming shortened V by 1 base and J by 2 bases, and 8 bases separated the two germline ends. The CDR3 bases are TGCAGCGTTGAAGGGGGAGGAAACACTGAAGCTTTCTTT. This sequence encodes CSVEGGGNTEAFF.

V usage is TRBV28 and J usage is TRBJ2-2; a weak D match, TRBD2 (5 bases). The germline V gene has CDR1 MDHEN and CDR2 SYDVKM. CDR3 size: 13 residues. V lost 11 bases and J lost 2, with 12 bases in between. CDR3 nucleotides: TGTGCCGGAAAGCGGAGTAACACCGGGGAGCTGTTTTTT. The encoded protein is CAGKRSNTGELFF.

The genes are TRBV3-1 (or the pseudogene TRBV3-2) and TRBJ1-2; D is perhaps TRBD1 (5 bases). Trimming removed 2 bases at V and 4 bases at J, with 11 bases between. CDR3 length: 14 amino acids. CDR1 LGHDT and CDR2 YNNKEL come from the germline V gene (reference sequence). In nucleotides, the CDR3 is TGTGCCAGCAGCCAATTAAGACAGACCTATGGCTACACCTTC. This translates into CASSQLRQTYGYTF.

The genes are TRBV7-3 and TRBJ2-5, with TRBD1 identical over 7 bases. Germline trimming cut 5 bases from V and 5 bases from J; bases unmatched to any gene: 8. Germline CDR1 and CDR2: SGHTA and FQGTGA. The length of the CDR3 is 14 residues. This CDR3 reads CASSNGQVGETQYF. The CDR3, as DNA: TGTGCCAGCAGCAACGGACAGGTCGGGGAGACCCAGTACTTC. The full variable domain, completed using reference TRBV7-3 and TRBJ2-5, is GAGVSQTPSNKVTEKGKYVELRCDPISGHTALYWYRQSLGQGPEFLIYFQGTGAADDSGLPNDRFFAVRPEGSVSTLKIQRTERGDSAVYLCASSNGQVGETQYFGPGTRLLVL.

This chain uses TRBV9 with TRBJ2-1; 10 nucleotides match TRBD2. This CDR3 is 15 amino acids long. CDR1 and CDR2 (germline): SGDLS, YYNGEE. With 3 bases clipped from V and 10 bases from J, the junction kept 10 bases outside the gene matches. The CDR3 loop reads CASSELAGSFGEQFF. The CDR3, as DNA: TGTGCCAGCAGCGAACTAGCGGGATCCTTCGGGGAGCAGTTCTTC.

The gene calls are TRBV11-1 and TRBJ2-1; 7 bases map to TRBD1. V was pared by 6 bases and J by 2 bases, with 7 bases of the junction left unmatched. Germline assignment: CDR1 SGHAT and CDR2 FQDESV (reference sequence). The CDR3 is 15 amino acids. For the CDR3, the DNA is TGTGCCAGCAGGCCCACAGGGGAGCCCTACAATGAGCAGTTCTTC. As protein: CASRPTGEPYNEQFF.

This chain links TRBV3-1 (or the pseudogene TRBV3-2) with TRBJ2-2, with a tentative D call TRBD2 (6 bases). CDR1 is LGHDT, CDR2 YNNKEL, per germline (reference sequence). V gave up 0 bases and J gave up 4 bases, with 15 bases separating them. This CDR3 is 17 amino acids long. CDR3 sequence: CASSQDGGGPGTGELFF. The CDR3, as DNA: TGTGCCAGCAGCCAAGATGGTGGAGGGCCGGGCACCGGGGAGCTGTTTTTT.

The chain carries TRBV2 and TRBJ2-2, with D possibly being TRBD1 (5 bases). CDR3 length: 14 amino acids. Deletions cut 7 bases from V and 1 base from J, with 10 bases between. CDR1 is SNHLY, CDR2 FYNNEI, per germline. This CDR3 reads CASIGTGNTGELFF. CDR3 bases: TGTGCCAGCATCGGAACAGGGAACACCGGGGAGCTGTTTTTT.

The chain links TRBV5-1 to TRBJ2-5, with TRBD1 as a possible D gene (6 bases). Germline assignment: CDR1 SGHRS and CDR2 YFSETQ. The V end was cut by 5 bases, the J end by 5 bases, with 16 bases between. The CDR3 runs 14 residues. The CDR3 nucleotides are TGCGCCAGCAGACAGAAAGGGGGTTTTGAGACCCAGTACTTC. Translating gives CASRQKGGFETQYF.

For the CDR3, the DNA is TGTGCCAGCAGCTTAGGAGGAGGGGTGGGTGAAAAACTGTTTTTT. It yields the protein CASSLGGGVGEKLFF. The rearrangement uses TRBV11-2 and TRBJ1-4; TRBD1 is a possible D gene (5 bases). The CDR3 runs 15 residues. Looked up from germline, CDR1 is SGHAT and CDR2 is FQNNGV. V dropped 1 base and J dropped 7 bases, with 13 bases sitting between them.

V usage is TRBV6-5 and J usage is TRBJ1-2; maybe TRBD1 (6 bases). Trimming took 4 bases from V and 2 from J, leaving 17 bases between them. Per the germline V gene, CDR1 is MNHEY and CDR2 is SVGAGI. This CDR3 region has 16 residues. CDR3 in DNA: TGTGCCAGCAGTTCCAAGATAAAGGGGGGGAACTATGGCTACACCTTC. It codes for CASSSKIKGGNYGYTF.